This T cell receptor beta chain was sequenced during a study of early T cells in non-severe SARS-CoV-2 infection. Study-wide context: Unsorted whole blood bulk RNA was sequenced, with unpaired chains.

Separate cDNA molecules each had unique molecular identifiers attached to them. Each CDR3 protein gets one entry after TCRdb re-called the 5' RACE reads with MiXCR. The data contain more than 50,000 distinct CDR3 sequences, over 10% of them singletons. The CDR3 is 17 residues long. The trim removed 5 bases at V and 2 bases at J, leaving 14 bases unmatched. This clonotype was observed a few times. Its antigen remains unidentified. Points from the study as a whole: Missing private and CD4 specificities, VDJdb matching favored anti-spike CD8 responses.

The source is an adult who was a healthcare worker with PCR-confirmed SARS-CoV-2 infection or an uninfected control (not recorded which). V and J are TRBV12-3 or TRBV12-4 and TRBJ2-7, with 8 positions matching TRBD1. Sequencing used whole blood, obtained at baseline. The CDR3 DNA sequence: TGTGCCAGCAGTACACCACCTAGACAGGGGCAGACCTACGAGCAGTACTTC. It codes for CASSTPPRQGQTYEQYF.